Shown below are 23 T cell receptor beta chains from a single sample sequenced in a study of cytomegalovirus exposure and HLA in healthy donors listed by TCRdb under 2017. To prepare the library, the immunoSEQ multiplex PCR assay was applied. A mixture of 60 forward primers for TCR Vbeta segments and 13 reverse primers for TCR Jbeta segments was used in the multiplex PCR. TCRdb provides this immuneACCESS table in a form limited to in-frame rearrangements. Some clones are lacking; in checked studies, under half of them reflect an unresolved V gene, and why the rest are absent is not known. The sample includes about 220,000 clones, with roughly 79% observed a single time. The ten largest clonotypes hold about 1.7% of the sample. Sequencing was carried out using PBMCs. These receptors came from a male donor in good health and CMV-seronegative.

There are a few counts of this clone. The rearrangement links TRBV15 to TRBJ2-7, with a weak D call TRBD1 (5 bases). The CDR3 runs 20 residues. Trimming removed 0 bases from V and 1 base from J, with 25 bases in between. Germline V lookup: CDR1 LNHNV, CDR2 YYDKDF (reference sequence). The CDR3 DNA reads TGTGCCACCAGCAGAGATTGGTCGACAGCCGGCGCCCGAACTTCCTACGAGCAGTACTTC. Its translation: CATSRDWSTAGARTSYEQYF.

V and J are TRBV9 and TRBJ2-2; 13 bases fit TRBD2. V dropped 0 bases and J dropped 4; count of bases not matched to a gene: 0. The CDR3 is made up of 16 amino acids. Germline V CDR1 and CDR2: SGDLS, YYNGEE. CDR3 loop: CASSVGTSGSTGELFF. The CDR3 DNA sequence: TGTGCCAGCAGCGTAGGGACTAGCGGGAGCACCGGGGAGCTGTTTTTT.

This clone was seen only a few times. Distinct nucleotide sequences in the sample also encode this CDR3. The chain couples TRBV9 to TRBJ2-1; 7 positions agree with TRBD2. Germline-derived CDR1 and CDR2 are SGDLS and YYNGEE. CDR3 length: 15 residues. V was pared by 0 bases and J by 4 bases, with 4 bases of the junction left unmatched. The CDR3 is CASSVGASGYNEQFF. The CDR3 DNA is TGTGCCAGCAGCGTAGGGGCTAGCGGTTACAATGAGCAGTTCTTC.

The chain recombines TRBV5-4 with TRBJ2-5; 7 nucleotides align to TRBD2. Trimming cost V 4 bases and J 5 bases; bases outside gene matches: 2. CDR1 is SGHNT, CDR2 YYREEE, per germline (reference sequence). The CDR3 sequence is 12 residues long. This CDR3 reads CASSPRGETQYF. For the CDR3, the DNA is TGTGCCAGCAGCCCGCGGGGGGAGACCCAGTACTTC.

This rearrangement joins TRBV10-3 to TRBJ2-7; D may be TRBD2 (6 bases). V was clipped by 8 bases and J by 0 bases, with 11 bases between them. CDR1 is ENHRY, CDR2 SYGVKD, per germline. The CDR3 covers 13 residues. The CDR3 nucleotides are TGTGCCATCGCTACGGGACTCTCCTACGAGCAGTACTTC. Protein product: CAIATGLSYEQYF.

V and J are TRBV19 and TRBJ1-1; D unresolved. Germline V gene lookup returns CDR1 LNHDA and CDR2 SQIVND (reference sequence). Between the trimmed V and J ends, which lost 5 bases and 1 base, there was a span of 5 bases. This CDR3 contains 12 residues. CDR3 coding DNA: TGTGCCAGTAGTCTTCCGAACACTGAAGCTTTCTTT. This encodes CASSLPNTEAFF. The full variable domain, in which reference TRBV19 and TRBJ1-1 provide the parts outside the CDR3, is DGGITQSPKYLFRKEGQNVTLSCEQNLNHDAMYWYRQDPGQGLRLIYYSQIVNDFQKGDIAEGYSVSREKKESFPLTVTSAQKNPTAFYLCASSLPNTEAFFGQGTRLTVV.

This chain joins TRBV30 and TRBJ2-2, with D possibly TRBD2 on 6 matching bases. Deletions cut 2 bases from V and 5 bases from J, with 12 bases between. Germline V lookup: CDR1 GTSNPN, CDR2 SVGIG (reference sequence). The CDR3 loop spans 14 amino acids. The CDR3 DNA reads as TGTGCCTGGAGTAGGCGGGGTGAAACCGGGGAGCTGTTTTTT. Translating gives CAWSRRGETGELFF.

This clone turned up a few times. This same CDR3 is encoded by further DNA sequences in the sample. The chain recombines TRBV9 with TRBJ2-5, with D possibly matching TRBD1 (6 bases). This CDR3 is 13 amino acids long. Germline loops: CDR1 SGDLS, CDR2 YYNGEE. V was trimmed by 4 bases and J by 2 bases, leaving 9 bases between them. CDR3 DNA: TGTGCCAGCAGCCTGAGGGGGCAAGAGACCCAGTACTTC. It specifies CASSLRGQETQYF.

V and J are TRBV19 and TRBJ1-6; possible D gene TRBD1, 5 bases. The CDR3 sequence is 23 residues long. V lost 5 bases and J lost 0, with 32 bases in between. Germline V gene lookup returns CDR1 LNHDA and CDR2 SQIVND (reference sequence). CDR3 bases: TGTGCCAGTAGTGGGCCGGACACCTCTGTGGCCGGCGGCTTCAACTCCTATAATTCACCCCTCCACTTT. Translated: CASSGPDTSVAGGFNSYNSPLHF.

The chain joins TRBV28 to TRBJ2-1; TRBD1 matches at 7 bases. The CDR3 is 15 amino acids. V was pared by 8 bases and J by 7 bases, with 14 bases of the junction left unmatched. The germline gives CDR1 MDHEN, CDR2 SYDVKM. Here the CDR3 reads CASAATGAEWNEQFF. The CDR3 region has the DNA TGTGCCAGCGCAGCAACAGGGGCGGAGTGGAATGAGCAGTTCTTC.

The rearrangement uses TRBV19 and TRBJ1-2; 12 nucleotides line up with TRBD1. This CDR3 has 17 amino acids. After removal of 3 bases from V and 8 bases from J, the junction contained 13 bases not matched to a gene. CDR1 is LNHDA and CDR2 is SQIVND in the germline V gene (reference sequence). In DNA, the CDR3 is TGTGCCAGTAGTATCGAGATCCGGGACAGGGGGCGCCGGGGCTACACCTTC. Its translation: CASSIEIRDRGRRGYTF.

The chain employs TRBV15 and TRBJ2-3; 11 nucleotides line up with TRBD1. Germline CDR1 reads LNHNV; CDR2 reads YYDKDF (reference sequence). V trimming: 1 base; J trimming: 2 bases; junction bases outside the gene matches: 2. The CDR3 runs 16 residues. This chain's CDR3 is CATSRGTGGYTDTQYF. The CDR3 region has the DNA TGTGCCACCAGCAGAGGGACAGGGGGCTACACAGATACGCAGTATTTT.

The chain uses TRBV5-4 and TRBJ2-3; D might be TRBD1 (6 bases). Trimming shortened V by 4 bases and J by 3 bases, and 12 bases separated the two germline ends. The V gene's germline CDR1 is SGHNT and CDR2 YYREEE (reference sequence). This CDR3 is 14 amino acids long. The CDR3 nucleotides are TGTGCCAGCAGCCTCCCGGGACAAACAGATACGCAGTATTTT. Amino acids: CASSLPGQTDTQYF.

The chain employs TRBV6-1 and TRBJ2-7; TRBD1 is a possible D gene (6 bases). This CDR3 has 14 amino acids. Germline CDR1 and CDR2: MNHNS and SASEGT. The V end lost 5 bases, the J end lost 2 bases, and 13 bases lay between the germline ends. The CDR3 here is CASSSGTPTYEQYF. The CDR3 region has the DNA TGTGCCAGCAGTTCCGGGACACCAACCTACGAGCAGTACTTC.

The chain employs TRBV6-6 and TRBJ2-3; TRBD2 agrees at 11 bases. Germline V CDR1 and CDR2: MNHNY, SVGAGI (reference sequence). J was trimmed by 3 bases and V by 5 bases; bases with no gene match: 7. The CDR3 consists of 16 residues. The CDR3 protein is CASSPGTSGLTDTQYF. The DNA of the CDR3 is TGTGCCAGCAGTCCCGGGACTAGCGGATTAACAGATACGCAGTATTTT.

The CDR3, as DNA: TGTGCCAGCAGCGACAACTCAGGGGCCGCTGAAGCTTTCTTT. Its translation is CASSDNSGAAEAFF. The rearrangement uses TRBV7-9 and TRBJ1-1; D perhaps matches TRBD1 (6 bases). CDR3 length: 14 residues. The germline V gene has CDR1 SEHNR and CDR2 FQNEAQ (reference sequence). Between the trimmed V and J ends, which lost 5 bases and 6 bases, there was a span of 16 bases.

The V call is TRBV19, the J call TRBJ1-1, with D perhaps matching TRBD1 (6 bases). The length of the CDR3 is 13 residues. Germline V gene lookup returns CDR1 LNHDA and CDR2 SQIVND (reference sequence). V gave up 3 bases and J gave up 4 bases, with 9 bases separating them. CDR3: CASSMGAPTEAFF. DNA for the CDR3: TGTGCCAGTAGTATGGGGGCGCCCACTGAAGCTTTCTTT.

The rearrangement links TRBV27 to TRBJ2-7; 9 bases match TRBD1. The CDR3 length is 15 residues. Germline V gives CDR1 MNHEY, CDR2 SMNVEV (reference sequence). The ends lost 6 bases at V and 6 bases at J; junction bases unmatched: 12. CDR3 sequence: CASSRGQQGAGEQYF. In DNA, the CDR3 is TGTGCCAGCAGCCGTGGACAACAGGGGGCGGGCGAGCAGTACTTC.

The chain carries TRBV7-8 and TRBJ2-1; the D gene is possibly TRBD1 (6 bases). The CDR3 loop spans 12 amino acids. Per germline, CDR1 SGHVS and CDR2 FQNEAQ. The V end was cut by 5 bases, the J end by 10 bases, with 12 bases between. The CDR3 loop reads CASSLKDSEQFF. CDR3 in DNA: TGTGCCAGCAGCCTGAAGGACAGCGAGCAGTTCTTC.

This chain connects TRBV2 to TRBJ2-7, with 10 bases identical to TRBD1. The CDR3 length is 14 residues. V shed 10 bases, J shed 3 bases, and the junction held 9 bases outside the gene matches. Germline V gene data show CDR1 as SNHLY and CDR2 as FYNNEI. The chain's CDR3 is CAIPGTGDLYEQYF. The CDR3 DNA follows: TGTGCCATTCCCGGGACAGGGGATCTCTACGAGCAGTACTTC.

The chain has TRBV4-2 and TRBJ2-7; TRBD1 aligns across 10 bases. Germline CDR1 is LGHNA and CDR2 is YNFKEQ. J lost 2 bases, V lost 1 base, and 5 bases had no gene match. The CDR3 totals 16 residues. As DNA, the CDR3 is TGTGCCAGCAGCCAAGGGGAGGGGACAGGGGCCTACGAGCAGTACTTC. It specifies CASSQGEGTGAYEQYF.

The chain joins TRBV18 to TRBJ1-1, with 9 positions matching TRBD1. CDR1 is KGHSH and CDR2 is LQKENI in the germline V gene. This CDR3 spans 15 amino acids. Unmatched junction bases numbered 6, after V lost 2 bases and J lost 5 bases. In DNA, the CDR3 is TGTGCCAGCTCACCAACACAGGGGGCGCGGACTGAAGCTTTCTTT. It translates to CASSPTQGARTEAFF.

This clone was observed a handful of times. This chain links TRBV19 with TRBJ1-5; D ambiguous. The CDR3 loop spans 13 amino acids. The V and J ends lost 0 bases and 6 bases respectively, with 6 bases between them. Per the germline V gene, CDR1 is LNHDA and CDR2 is SQIVND (reference sequence). The CDR3 region has the DNA TGTGCCAGTAGTATAGATTCGGTTCAGCCCCAGCATTTT. This gives the protein CASSIDSVQPQHF.